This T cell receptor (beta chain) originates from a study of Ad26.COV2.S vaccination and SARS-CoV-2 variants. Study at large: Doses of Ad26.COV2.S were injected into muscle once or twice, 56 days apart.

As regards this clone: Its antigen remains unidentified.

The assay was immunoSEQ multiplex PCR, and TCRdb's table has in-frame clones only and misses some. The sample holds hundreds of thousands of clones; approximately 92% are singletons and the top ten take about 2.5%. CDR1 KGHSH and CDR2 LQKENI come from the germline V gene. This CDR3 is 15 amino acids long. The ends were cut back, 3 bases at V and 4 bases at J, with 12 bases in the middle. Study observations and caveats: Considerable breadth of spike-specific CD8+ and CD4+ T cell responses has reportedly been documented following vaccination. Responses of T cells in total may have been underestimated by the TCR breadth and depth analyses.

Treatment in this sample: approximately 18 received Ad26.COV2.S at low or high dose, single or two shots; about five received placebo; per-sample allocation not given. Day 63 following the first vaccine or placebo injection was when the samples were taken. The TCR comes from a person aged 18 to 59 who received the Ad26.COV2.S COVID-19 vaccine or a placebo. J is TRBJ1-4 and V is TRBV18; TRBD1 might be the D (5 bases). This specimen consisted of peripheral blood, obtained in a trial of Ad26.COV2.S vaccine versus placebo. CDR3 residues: CASSPPTAFNEKLFF. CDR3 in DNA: TGTGCCAGCTCACCTCCGACAGCATTTAATGAAAAACTGTTTTTT.